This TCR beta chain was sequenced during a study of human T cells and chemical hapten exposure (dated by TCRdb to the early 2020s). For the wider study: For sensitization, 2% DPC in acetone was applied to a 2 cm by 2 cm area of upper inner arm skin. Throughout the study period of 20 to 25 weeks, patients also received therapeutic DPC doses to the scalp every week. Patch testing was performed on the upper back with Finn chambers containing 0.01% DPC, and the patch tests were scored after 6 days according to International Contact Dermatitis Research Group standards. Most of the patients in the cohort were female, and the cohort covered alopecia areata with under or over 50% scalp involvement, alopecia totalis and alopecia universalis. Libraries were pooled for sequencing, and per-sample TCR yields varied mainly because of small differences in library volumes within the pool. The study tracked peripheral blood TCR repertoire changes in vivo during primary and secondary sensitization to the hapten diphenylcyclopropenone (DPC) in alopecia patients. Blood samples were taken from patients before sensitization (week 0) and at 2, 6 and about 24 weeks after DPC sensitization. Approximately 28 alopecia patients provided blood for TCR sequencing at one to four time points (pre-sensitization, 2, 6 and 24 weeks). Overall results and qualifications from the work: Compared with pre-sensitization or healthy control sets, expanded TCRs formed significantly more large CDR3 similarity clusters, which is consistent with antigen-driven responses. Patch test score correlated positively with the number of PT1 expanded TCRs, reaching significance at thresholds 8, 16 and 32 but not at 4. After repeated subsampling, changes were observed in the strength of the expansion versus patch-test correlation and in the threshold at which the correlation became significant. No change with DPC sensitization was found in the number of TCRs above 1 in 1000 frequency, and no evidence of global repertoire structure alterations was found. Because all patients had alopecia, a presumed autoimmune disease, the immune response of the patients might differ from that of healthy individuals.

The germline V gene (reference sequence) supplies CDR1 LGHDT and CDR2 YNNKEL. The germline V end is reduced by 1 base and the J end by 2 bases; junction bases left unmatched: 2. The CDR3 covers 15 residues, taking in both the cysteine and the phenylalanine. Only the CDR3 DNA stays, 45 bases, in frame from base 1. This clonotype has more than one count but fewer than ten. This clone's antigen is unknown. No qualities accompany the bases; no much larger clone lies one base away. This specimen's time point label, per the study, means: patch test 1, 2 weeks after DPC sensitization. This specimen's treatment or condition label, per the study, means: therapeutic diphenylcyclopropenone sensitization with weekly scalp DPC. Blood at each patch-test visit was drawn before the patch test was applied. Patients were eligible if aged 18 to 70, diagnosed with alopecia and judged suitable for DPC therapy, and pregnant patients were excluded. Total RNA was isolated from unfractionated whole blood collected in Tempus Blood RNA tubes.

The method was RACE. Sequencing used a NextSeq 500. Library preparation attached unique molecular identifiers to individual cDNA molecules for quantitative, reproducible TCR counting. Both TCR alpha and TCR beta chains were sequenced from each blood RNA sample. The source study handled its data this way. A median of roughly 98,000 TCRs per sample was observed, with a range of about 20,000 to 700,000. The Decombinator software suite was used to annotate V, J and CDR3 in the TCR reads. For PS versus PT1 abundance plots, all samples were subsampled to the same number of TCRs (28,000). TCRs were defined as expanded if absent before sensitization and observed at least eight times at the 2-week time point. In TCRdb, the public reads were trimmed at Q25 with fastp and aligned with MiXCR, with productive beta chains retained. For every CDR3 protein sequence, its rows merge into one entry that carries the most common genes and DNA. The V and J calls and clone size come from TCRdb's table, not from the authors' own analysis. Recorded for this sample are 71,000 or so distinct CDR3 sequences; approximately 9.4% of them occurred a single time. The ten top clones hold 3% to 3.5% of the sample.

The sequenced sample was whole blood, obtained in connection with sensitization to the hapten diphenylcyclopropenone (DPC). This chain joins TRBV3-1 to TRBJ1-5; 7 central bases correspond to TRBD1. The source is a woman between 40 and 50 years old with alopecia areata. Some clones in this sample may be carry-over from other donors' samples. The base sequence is TGTGCCAGCAGCCAAGGAGGACAGGGCAATCAGCCCCAGCATTTT. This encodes CASSQGGQGNQPQHF.